This T cell receptor (beta chain) emerged from a study of cytomegalovirus exposure and HLA in healthy donors. This CDR3 is built from 12 residues. V was trimmed by 6 bases and J by 4 bases, leaving 8 bases between them. CDR1 is LNHDA, CDR2 SQIVND, per germline (reference sequence). On this clone itself: Its antigen is undetermined.

Study-level findings and limits: Within an earlier analysis, most TCR beta V segments proved productive either about 90% or about 30% of the time.

Both 60 Vbeta primers and 13 Jbeta primers went into the PCR. The method was immunoSEQ multiplex PCR; TCRdb's version includes in-frame clones alone and lacks a portion of them. The sample has approximately 160,000 clones, more than 65% seen once. This TCR was sampled from a woman younger than 45 in good health and CMV-seronegative. Sequenced: PBMCs. The V and J genes are TRBV19 and TRBJ2-3; D not certain. CDR3 in DNA: TGTGCCAGTAGGGGCCTCGCAGATACGCAGTATTTT. Translated, it gives CASRGLADTQYF. Drawing the rest from reference TRBV19 and TRBJ2-3, the complete variable domain is DGGITQSPKYLFRKEGQNVTLSCEQNLNHDAMYWYRQDPGQGLRLIYYSQIVNDFQKGDIAEGYSVSREKKESFPLTVTSAQKNPTAFYLCASRGLADTQYFGPGTRLTVL.